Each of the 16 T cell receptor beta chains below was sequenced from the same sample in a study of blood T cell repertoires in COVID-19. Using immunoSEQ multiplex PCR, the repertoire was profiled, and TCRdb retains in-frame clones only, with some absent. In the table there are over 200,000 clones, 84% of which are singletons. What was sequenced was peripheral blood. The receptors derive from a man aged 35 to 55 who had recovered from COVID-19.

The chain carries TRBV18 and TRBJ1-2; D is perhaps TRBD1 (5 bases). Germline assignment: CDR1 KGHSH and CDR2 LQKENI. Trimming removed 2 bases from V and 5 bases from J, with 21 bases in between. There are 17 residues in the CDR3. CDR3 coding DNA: TGTGCCAGCTCACCAGGGCGCCAGGGCTTACTCAAGTATGGCTACACCTTC. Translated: CASSPGRQGLLKYGYTF.

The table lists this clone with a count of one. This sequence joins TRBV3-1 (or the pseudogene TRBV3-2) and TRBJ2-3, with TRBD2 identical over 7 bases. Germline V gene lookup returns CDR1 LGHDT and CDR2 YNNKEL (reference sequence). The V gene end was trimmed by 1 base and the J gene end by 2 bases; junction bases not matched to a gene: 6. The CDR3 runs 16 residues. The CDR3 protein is CASSQAAGVSTDTQYF. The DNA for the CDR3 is TGTGCCAGCAGCCAAGCCGCGGGGGTATCCACAGATACGCAGTATTTT.

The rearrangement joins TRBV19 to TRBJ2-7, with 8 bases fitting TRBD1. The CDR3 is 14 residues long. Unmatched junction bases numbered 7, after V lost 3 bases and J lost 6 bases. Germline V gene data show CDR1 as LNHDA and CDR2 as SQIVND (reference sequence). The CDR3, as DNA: TGTGCCAGTAGTATGGGGACAGGTTTATCCGAGCAGTACTTC. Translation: CASSMGTGLSEQYF.

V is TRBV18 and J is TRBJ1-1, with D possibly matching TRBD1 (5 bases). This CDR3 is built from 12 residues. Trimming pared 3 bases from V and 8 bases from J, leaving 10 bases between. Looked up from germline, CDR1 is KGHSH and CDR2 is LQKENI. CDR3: CASSPTEGEAFF. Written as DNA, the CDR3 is TGTGCCAGCTCACCGACGGAGGGGGAAGCTTTCTTT.

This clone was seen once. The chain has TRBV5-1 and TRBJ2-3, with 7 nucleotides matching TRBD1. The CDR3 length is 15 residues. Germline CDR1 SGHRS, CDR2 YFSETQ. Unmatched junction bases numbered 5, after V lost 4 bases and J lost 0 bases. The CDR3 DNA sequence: TGCGCCAGCAGCCTCGGGACAGAAAGCACAGATACGCAGTATTTT. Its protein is CASSLGTESTDTQYF.

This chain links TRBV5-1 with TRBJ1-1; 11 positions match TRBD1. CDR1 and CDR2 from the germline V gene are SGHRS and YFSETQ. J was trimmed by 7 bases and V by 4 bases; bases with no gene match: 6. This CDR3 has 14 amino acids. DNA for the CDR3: TGCGCCAGCAGCACGGGACAGGGGGTCGGTGAAGCTTTCTTT. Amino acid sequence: CASSTGQGVGEAFF.

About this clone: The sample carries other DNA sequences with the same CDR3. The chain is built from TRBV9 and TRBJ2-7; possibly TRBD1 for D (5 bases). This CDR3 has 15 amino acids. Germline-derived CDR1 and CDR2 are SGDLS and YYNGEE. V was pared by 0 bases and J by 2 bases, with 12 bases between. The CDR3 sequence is CASSVGEGVTYEQYF. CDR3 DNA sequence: TGTGCCAGCAGCGTAGGGGAAGGGGTGACCTACGAGCAGTACTTC.

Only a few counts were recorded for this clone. CDR3: CASSPRQGTNTGELFF. In DNA, the CDR3 is TGTGCCAGTAGTCCTCGACAGGGGACGAACACCGGGGAGCTGTTTTTT. The V call is TRBV19, the J call TRBJ2-2; TRBD1 agrees at 8 bases. The CDR3 covers 16 residues. Germline CDR1 LNHDA, CDR2 SQIVND (reference sequence). V dropped 5 bases and J dropped 0; count of bases not matched to a gene: 5.

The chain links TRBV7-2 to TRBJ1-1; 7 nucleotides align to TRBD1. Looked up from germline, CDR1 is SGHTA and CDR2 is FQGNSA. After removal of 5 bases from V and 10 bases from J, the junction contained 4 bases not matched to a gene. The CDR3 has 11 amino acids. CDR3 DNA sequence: TGTGCCAGCAGCCCTACAGGGGTAGCTTTCTTT. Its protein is CASSPTGVAFF.

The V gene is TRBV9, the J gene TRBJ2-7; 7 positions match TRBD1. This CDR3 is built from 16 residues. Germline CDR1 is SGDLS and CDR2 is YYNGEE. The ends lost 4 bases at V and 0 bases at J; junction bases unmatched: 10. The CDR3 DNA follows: TGTGCCAGCAGCCCTCAAGAACAGGGGAGCTCCTACGAGCAGTACTTC. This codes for CASSPQEQGSSYEQYF.

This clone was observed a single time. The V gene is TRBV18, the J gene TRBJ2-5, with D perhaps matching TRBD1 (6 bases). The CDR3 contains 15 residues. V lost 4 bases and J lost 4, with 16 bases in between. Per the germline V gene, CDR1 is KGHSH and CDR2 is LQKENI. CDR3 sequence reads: CASSLSGHLRETQYF. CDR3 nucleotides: TGTGCCAGCTCACTCTCGGGACACCTTCGAGAGACCCAGTACTTC.

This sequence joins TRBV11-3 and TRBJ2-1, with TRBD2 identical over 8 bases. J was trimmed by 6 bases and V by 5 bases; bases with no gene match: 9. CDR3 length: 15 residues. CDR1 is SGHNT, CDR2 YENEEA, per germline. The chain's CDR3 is CASSRMGTRGNEQFF. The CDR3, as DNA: TGTGCCAGCAGCCGGATGGGGACTAGGGGCAATGAGCAGTTCTTC.

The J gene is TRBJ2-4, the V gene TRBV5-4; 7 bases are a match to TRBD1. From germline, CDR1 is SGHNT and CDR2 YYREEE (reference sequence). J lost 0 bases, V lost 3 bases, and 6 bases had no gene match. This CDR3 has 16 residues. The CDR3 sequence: CASSYPGTAAKNIQYF. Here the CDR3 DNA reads TGTGCCAGCAGCTATCCCGGGACAGCAGCCAAAAACATTCAGTACTTC.

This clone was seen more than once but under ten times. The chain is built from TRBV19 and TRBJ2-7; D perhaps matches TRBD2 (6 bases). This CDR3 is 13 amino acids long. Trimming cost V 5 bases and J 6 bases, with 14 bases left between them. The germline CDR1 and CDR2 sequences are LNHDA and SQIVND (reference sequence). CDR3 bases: TGTGCCAGTAGTTTGTCGGAGGGTGGCGAGCAGTACTTC. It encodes CASSLSEGGEQYF.

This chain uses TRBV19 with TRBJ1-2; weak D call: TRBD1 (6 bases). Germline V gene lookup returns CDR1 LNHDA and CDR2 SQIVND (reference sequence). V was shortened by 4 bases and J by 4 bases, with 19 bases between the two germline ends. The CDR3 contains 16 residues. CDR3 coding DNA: TGTGCCAGTAGTAACCCCTTTTCAGGGGATGGCTATGGCTACACCTTC. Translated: CASSNPFSGDGYGYTF. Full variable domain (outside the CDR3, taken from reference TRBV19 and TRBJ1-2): DGGITQSPKYLFRKEGQNVTLSCEQNLNHDAMYWYRQDPGQGLRLIYYSQIVNDFQKGDIAEGYSVSREKKESFPLTVTSAQKNPTAFYLCASSNPFSGDGYGYTFGSGTRLTVV.

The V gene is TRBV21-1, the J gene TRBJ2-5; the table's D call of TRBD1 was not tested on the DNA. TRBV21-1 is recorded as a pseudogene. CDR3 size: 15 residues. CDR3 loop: CASSKSRRVGKTQYF. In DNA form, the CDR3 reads TGTGCCAGCAGCAAATCGCGCAGGGTAGGGAAGACCCAGTACTTC.